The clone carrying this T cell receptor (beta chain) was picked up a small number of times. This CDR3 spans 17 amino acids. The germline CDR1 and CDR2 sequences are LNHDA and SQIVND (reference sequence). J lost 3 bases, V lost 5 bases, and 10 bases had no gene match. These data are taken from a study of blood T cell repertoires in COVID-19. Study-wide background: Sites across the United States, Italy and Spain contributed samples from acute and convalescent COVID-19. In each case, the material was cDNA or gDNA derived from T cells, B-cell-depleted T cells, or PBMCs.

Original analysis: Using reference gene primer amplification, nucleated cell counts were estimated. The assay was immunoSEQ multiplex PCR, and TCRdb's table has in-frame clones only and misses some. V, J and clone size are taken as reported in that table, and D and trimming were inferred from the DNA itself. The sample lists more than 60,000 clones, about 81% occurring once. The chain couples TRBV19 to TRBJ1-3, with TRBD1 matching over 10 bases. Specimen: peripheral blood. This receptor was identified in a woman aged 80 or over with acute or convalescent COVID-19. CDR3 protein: CASSSGTGAFRGNTIYF. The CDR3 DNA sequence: TGTGCCAGTAGTTCCGGGACAGGGGCCTTTCGTGGAAACACCATATATTTT.